These 2 T cell receptor beta chains share one sample of origin, sequenced in a study of T cells in Graves' hyperthyroidism and ophthalmopathy. Template material for amplifying TCR beta CDR3 regions consisted of RNA transcripts. The HTBI primer set drove a first-round RT-PCR of the TCR CDR3. Using its own MiXCR run on the multiplex PCR reads, TCRdb lists one record per CDR3 protein. The sample holds approximately 700,000 distinct CDR3 sequences, 16% seen once. Input material: blood. The receptors originated from a man aged 18 to 29 with Graves' hyperthyroidism.

This clonotype has a handful of counts. This sequence joins TRBV28 and TRBJ1-1, with a possible D match to TRBD1 (5 bases). V lost 2 bases and J 2 bases, leaving 12 bases between the germline ends. The length of the CDR3 is 15 residues. Germline CDR1 reads MDHEN; CDR2 reads SYDVKM. The CDR3 DNA sequence: TGTGCCAGCAGTTTAGACTGGGGGAAAAACACTGAAGCTTTCTTT. Residues: CASSLDWGKNTEAFF. Based on the CDR3 plus reference TRBV28 and TRBJ1-1, the full variable domain is DVKVTQSSRYLVKRTGEKVFLECVQDMDHENMFWYRQDPGLGLRLIYFSYDVKMKEKGDIPEGYSVSREKKERFSLILESASTNQTSMYLCASSLDWGKNTEAFFGQGTRLTVV.

This clonotype came up many times. This CDR3 is CASSYSPANLYEQYF. The CDR3 DNA reads TGTGCCAGCAGTTACTCGCCGGCAAACCTTTACGAGCAGTACTTC. V gene TRBV6-5 combines with J gene TRBJ2-7; D not certain. Germline CDR1 MNHEY, CDR2 SVGAGI. This CDR3 contains 15 residues. V was trimmed by 0 bases and J by 4 bases, leaving 13 bases between them.